The rows below give T cell receptor beta chains drawn from one sample of a study of cytomegalovirus exposure and HLA in healthy donors. Clones were read by immunoSEQ multiplex PCR, and TCRdb kept only the in-frame ones, dropping some. Here the sample spans 100,000 to 150,000 clones, 70% to 80% being singletons. What was sequenced was PBMCs. These receptors came from a middle-aged man in good health and CMV-seronegative. Each CDR3 is given with its conserved first and last residue. Fields, in order: D gene, clone size, V gene, J gene, CDR3 DNA, CDR3 protein. The D gene is left open where the match is weak. Where a row states a size, it is once, few, many or the class of an expanded clone; other rows omit it.

TRBD1	NA	TRBV2	TRBJ1-2	TGTGCCAGCAGTTGGGGGACAGGGGCTGGCTACACCTTC	CASSWGTGAGYTF
TRBD1	NA	TRBV2	TRBJ2-4	TGTGCCAGCAGTGGGGGACAGTACGCCAAAAACAGTCAGTACTTC	CASSGGQYAKNSQYF
TRBD1	NA	TRBV11-2	TRBJ1-2	TGTGCCAGCAGCTCTCGGACAGGAAGCTATGGCTACACCTTC	CASSSRTGSYGYTF
NA	NA	TRBV15	TRBJ2-1	TGTGCCACCAGCAGAGACTCGCAGGGCTCCTACAATGAGCAGTTCTTC	CATSRDSQGSYNEQFF
NA	many	TRBV19	TRBJ1-1	TGTGCCAGTAGTCTATACAGGGCCGGTGGCGCTGAAGCTTTCTTT	CASSLYRAGGAEAFF
NA	NA	TRBV5-1	TRBJ2-6	TGCGCCAGCAGCTCCCCCGTGGGCTACTCTGGGGCCAACGTCCTGACTTTC	CASSSPVGYSGANVLTF
TRBD1	NA	TRBV18	TRBJ1-5	TGTGCCAGCTCACCGGTCAGGGGGAACAATCAGCCCCAGCATTTT	CASSPVRGNNQPQHF
NA	once	TRBV7-7	TRBJ2-7	TGTGCCAGCTCGCCTGGACAGAACTACGAGCAGTACTTC	CASSPGQNYEQYF
NA	once	TRBV1	TRBJ1-1	TGCACCAGCAGCCAAGGGGACTATATCCCGGAAGCTTTCTTT	CTSSQGDYIPEAFF
NA	once	TRBV21-1	TRBJ2-5	TGTGCCAGCAACCCACCGCGAGCCCAGTACTTC	CASNPPRAQYF
NA	NA	TRBV4-3	TRBJ1-2	TGCGCCAGCAGCCAATGGGGGGACTATGGCTACACCTTC	CASSQWGDYGYTF
NA	once	TRBV4-3	TRBJ2-3	TGCGCCAGCAGCCCCGACGGCGGAAAAACAGATACGCAGTATTTT	CASSPDGGKTDTQYF
NA	once	TRBV28	TRBJ1-2	TGTGCCAGCAGTCCTCCCCTGGGGGCAGCGAGGCTAGGCTATGGCTACACCTTC	CASSPPLGAARLGYGYTF
TRBD1	NA	TRBV19	TRBJ2-2	TGTGCCAGTAGCCGGGACAGGGGGCGAGGCAACACCGGGGAGCTGTTTTTT	CASSRDRGRGNTGELFF
NA	NA	TRBV7-9	TRBJ2-1	TGTGCCAGCAGCTTACTTTGGGGAGACTACAATGAGCAGTTCTTC	CASSLLWGDYNEQFF
NA	NA	TRBV2	TRBJ1-5	TGTGCCAGCAGGGGGGCCGGGGTCCCTCAGCCCCAGCATTTT	CASRGAGVPQPQHF
NA	NA	TRBV14	TRBJ2-7	TGTGCCAGCAGCCACTACGACAGGGACTCAGGCGAGCAGTACTTC	CASSHYDRDSGEQYF
TRBD1	NA	TRBV5-1	TRBJ2-3	TGCGCCAGCAGCTTGGGACAGGGGAGGACAGATACGCAGTATTTT	CASSLGQGRTDTQYF
TRBD1	NA	TRBV6-6	TRBJ1-2	TGTGCCAGCAGGGCGGACAGGCTCTATGGCTACACCTTC	CASRADRLYGYTF
TRBD1	NA	TRBV19	TRBJ1-5	TGTGCCAGTAGTCCTCGGGACAGGCCGTATCAGCCCCAGCATTTT	CASSPRDRPYQPQHF
NA	once	TRBV7-3	TRBJ1-1	TGTGCCAGCAGACGAACAGAGAACACTGAAGCTTTCTTT	CASRRTENTEAFF
NA	NA	TRBV11-2	TRBJ2-5	TGTGCCAGCAGCCCTTACAGTCTCCAAGAGACCCAGTACTTC	CASSPYSLQETQYF
NA	NA	TRBV6-6	TRBJ1-4	TGTGCCAGCAGGCAAGCGAACGAGGCTAATGAAAAACTGTTTTTT	CASRQANEANEKLFF